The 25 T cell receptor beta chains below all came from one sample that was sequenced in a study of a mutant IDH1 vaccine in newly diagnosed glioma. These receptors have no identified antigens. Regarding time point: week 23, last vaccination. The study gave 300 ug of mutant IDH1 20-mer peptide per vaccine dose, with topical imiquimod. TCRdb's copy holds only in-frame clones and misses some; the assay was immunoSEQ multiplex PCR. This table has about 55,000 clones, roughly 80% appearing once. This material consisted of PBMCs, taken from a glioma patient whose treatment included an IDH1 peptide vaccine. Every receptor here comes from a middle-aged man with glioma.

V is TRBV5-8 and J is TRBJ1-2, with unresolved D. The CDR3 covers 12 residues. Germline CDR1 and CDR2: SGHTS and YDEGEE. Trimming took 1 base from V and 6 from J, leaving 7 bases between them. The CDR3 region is CASSLHGDGYTF. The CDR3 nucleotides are TGTGCCAGCAGCTTGCACGGCGATGGCTACACCTTC.

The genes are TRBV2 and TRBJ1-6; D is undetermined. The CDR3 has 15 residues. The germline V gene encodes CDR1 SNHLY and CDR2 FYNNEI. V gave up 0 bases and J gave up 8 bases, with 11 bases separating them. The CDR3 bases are TGTGCCAGCAGTGAAGCCGGGCCATGGGATTCACCCCTCCACTTT. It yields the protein CASSEAGPWDSPLHF.

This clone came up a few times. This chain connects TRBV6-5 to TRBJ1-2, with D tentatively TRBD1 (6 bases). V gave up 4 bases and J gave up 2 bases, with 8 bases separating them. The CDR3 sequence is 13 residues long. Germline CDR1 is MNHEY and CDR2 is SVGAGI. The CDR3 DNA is TGTGCCAGCAGTTTTACAGGGAACTATGGCTACACCTTC. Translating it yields CASSFTGNYGYTF.

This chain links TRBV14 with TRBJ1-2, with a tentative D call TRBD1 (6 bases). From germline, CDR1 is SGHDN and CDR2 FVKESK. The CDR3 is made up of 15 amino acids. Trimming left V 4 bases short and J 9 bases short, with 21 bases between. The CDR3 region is CASSLIEPSDSRYTF. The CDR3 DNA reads TGTGCCAGCAGCCTCATTGAACCCTCGGACAGTCGCTACACCTTC.

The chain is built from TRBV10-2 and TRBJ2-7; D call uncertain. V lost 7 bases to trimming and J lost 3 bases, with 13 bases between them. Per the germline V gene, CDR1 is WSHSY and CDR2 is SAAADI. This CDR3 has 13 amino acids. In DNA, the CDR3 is TGCGCCAGCAATTCCGTGGGTAACTACGAGCAGTACTTC. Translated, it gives CASNSVGNYEQYF.

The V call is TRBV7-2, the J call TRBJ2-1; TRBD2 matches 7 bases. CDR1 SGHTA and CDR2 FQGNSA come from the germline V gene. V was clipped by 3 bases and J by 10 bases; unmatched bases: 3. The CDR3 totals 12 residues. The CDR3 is CASSFKGGEQFF. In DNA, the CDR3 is TGTGCCAGCAGCTTTAAGGGAGGGGAGCAGTTCTTC.

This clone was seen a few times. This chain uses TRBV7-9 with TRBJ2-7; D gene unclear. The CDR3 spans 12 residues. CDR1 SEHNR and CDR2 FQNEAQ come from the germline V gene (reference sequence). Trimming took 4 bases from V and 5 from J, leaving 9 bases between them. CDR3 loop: CASSSVRHEQYF. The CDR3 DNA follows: TGTGCCAGCAGCTCAGTTAGACACGAGCAGTACTTC.

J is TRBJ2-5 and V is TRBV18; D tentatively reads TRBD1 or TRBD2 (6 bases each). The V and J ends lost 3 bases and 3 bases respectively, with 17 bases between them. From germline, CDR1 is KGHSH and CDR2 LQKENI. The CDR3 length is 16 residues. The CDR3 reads CASSPNTGGGKETQYF. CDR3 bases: TGTGCCAGCTCACCTAATACAGGAGGGGGGAAAGAGACCCAGTACTTC.

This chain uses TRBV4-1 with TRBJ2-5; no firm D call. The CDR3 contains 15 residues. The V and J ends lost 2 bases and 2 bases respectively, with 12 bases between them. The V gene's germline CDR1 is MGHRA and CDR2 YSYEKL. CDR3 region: CASSQINSLQETQYF. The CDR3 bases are TGCGCCAGCAGCCAAATAAACAGCTTACAAGAGACCCAGTACTTC.

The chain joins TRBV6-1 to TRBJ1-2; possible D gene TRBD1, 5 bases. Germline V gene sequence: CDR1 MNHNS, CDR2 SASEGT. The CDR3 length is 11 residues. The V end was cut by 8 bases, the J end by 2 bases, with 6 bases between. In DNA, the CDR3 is TGTGCCAGCGGGGGAAACTATGGCTACACCTTC. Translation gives CASGGNYGYTF.

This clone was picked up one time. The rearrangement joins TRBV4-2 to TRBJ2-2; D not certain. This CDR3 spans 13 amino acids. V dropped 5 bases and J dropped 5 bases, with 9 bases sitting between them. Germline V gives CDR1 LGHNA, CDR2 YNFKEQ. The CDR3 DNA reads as TGTGCCAGCAGCTCACAGAGGACCGGGGAGCTGTTTTTT. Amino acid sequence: CASSSQRTGELFF.

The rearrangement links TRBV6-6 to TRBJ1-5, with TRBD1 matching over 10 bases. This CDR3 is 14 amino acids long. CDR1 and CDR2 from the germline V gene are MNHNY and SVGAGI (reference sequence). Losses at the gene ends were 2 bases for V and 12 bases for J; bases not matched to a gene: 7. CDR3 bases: TGTGCCAGCAGTTACGGGACAGGGGCTGAGATCCAGCATTTT. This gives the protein CASSYGTGAEIQHF.

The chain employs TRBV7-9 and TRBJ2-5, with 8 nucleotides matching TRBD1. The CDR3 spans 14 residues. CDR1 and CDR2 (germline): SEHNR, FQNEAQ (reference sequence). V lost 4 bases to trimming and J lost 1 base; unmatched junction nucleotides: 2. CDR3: CASSWTGSQETQYF. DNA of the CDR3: TGTGCCAGCAGCTGGACAGGGAGCCAAGAGACCCAGTACTTC.

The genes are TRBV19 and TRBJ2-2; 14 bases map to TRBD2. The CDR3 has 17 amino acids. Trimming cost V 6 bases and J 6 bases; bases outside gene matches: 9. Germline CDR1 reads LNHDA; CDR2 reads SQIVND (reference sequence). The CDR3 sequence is CASRGIGLAGGAGELFF. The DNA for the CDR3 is TGTGCCAGTAGGGGAATCGGACTAGCGGGGGGCGCCGGGGAGCTGTTTTTT.

The CDR3 coding sequence is TGCGCCAGCAGCGCGGGAGCGGGGGCCACAGATACGCAGTATTTT. This translates into CASSAGAGATDTQYF. The V call is TRBV5-1, the J call TRBJ2-3, with TRBD2 identical over 8 bases. CDR1 is SGHRS and CDR2 is YFSETQ in the germline V gene. The CDR3 covers 15 residues. V trimming: 4 bases; J trimming: 2 bases; junction bases outside the gene matches: 6.

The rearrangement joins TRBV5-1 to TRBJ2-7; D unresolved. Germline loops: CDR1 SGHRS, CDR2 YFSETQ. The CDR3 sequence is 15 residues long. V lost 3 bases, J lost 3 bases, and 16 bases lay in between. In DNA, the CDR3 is TGCGCCAGCAGCTCCCCTTCCCAAGCCTACTACGAGCAGTACTTC. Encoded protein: CASSSPSQAYYEQYF.

Here the CDR3 DNA reads TGTGCCAGCTCCCCAAACCCGGGTGGGGTACAATATACGCAGTATTTT. Protein product: CASSPNPGGVQYTQYF. The J gene is TRBJ2-3, the V gene TRBV18; D gene ambiguous. Germline values: CDR1 KGHSH, CDR2 LQKENI. This CDR3 has 16 residues. V shed 6 bases and J shed 7 bases, with 23 bases lying between them.

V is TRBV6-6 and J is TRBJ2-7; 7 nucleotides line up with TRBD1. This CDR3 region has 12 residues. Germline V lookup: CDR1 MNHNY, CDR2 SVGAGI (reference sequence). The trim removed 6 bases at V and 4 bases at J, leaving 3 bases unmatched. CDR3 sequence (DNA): TGTGCCAGCAGGAGGGACAGTTACGAGCAGTACTTC. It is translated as CASRRDSYEQYF.

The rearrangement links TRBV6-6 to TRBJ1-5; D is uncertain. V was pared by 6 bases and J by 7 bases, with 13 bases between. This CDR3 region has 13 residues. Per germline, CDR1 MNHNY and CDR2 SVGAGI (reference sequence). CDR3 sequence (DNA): TGTGCCAGCAGCCCTATGATCCAACAGCCCCAGCATTTT. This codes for CASSPMIQQPQHF.

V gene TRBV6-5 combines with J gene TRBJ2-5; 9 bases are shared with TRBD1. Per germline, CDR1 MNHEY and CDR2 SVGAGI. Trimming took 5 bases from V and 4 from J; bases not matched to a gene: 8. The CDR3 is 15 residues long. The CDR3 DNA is TGTGCCAGCAGTCCGGACAGGGGATCACTAGAGACCCAGTACTTC. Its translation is CASSPDRGSLETQYF.

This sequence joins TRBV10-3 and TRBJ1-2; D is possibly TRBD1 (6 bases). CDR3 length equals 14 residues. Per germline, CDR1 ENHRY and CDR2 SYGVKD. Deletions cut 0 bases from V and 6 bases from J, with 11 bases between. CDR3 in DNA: TGTGCCATCAGTGAGTCGGATCAGGGGCATGGCTACACCTTC. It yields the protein CAISESDQGHGYTF.

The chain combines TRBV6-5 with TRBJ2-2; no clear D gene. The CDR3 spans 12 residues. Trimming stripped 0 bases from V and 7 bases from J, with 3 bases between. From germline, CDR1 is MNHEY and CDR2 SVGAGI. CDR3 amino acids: CASSYSIGELFF. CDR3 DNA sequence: TGTGCCAGCAGTTACTCGATCGGGGAGCTGTTTTTT.

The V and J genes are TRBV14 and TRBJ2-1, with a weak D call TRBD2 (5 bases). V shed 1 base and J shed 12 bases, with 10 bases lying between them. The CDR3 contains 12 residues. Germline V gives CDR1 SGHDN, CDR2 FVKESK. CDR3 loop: CASSQVLGGQFF. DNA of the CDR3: TGTGCCAGCAGCCAAGTTCTCGGAGGGCAGTTCTTC.

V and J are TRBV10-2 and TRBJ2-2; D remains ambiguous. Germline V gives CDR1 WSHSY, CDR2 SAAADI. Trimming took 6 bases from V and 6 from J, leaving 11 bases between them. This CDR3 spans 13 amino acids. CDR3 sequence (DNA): TGCGCCAGCAGCGAAGTGGCCCCCGGGGAGCTGTTTTTT. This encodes CASSEVAPGELFF.

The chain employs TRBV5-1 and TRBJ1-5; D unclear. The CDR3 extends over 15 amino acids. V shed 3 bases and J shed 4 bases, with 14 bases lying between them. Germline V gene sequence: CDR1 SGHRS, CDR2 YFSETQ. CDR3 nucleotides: TGCGCCAGCAGCTCGGACGGTGCGGGTAATCAGCCCCAGCATTTT. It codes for CASSSDGAGNQPQHF.